This T cell receptor beta chain was profiled in a study of T cell responses to AZD1222 COVID-19 vaccine. V was clipped by 4 bases and J by 4 bases, with 13 bases between them. This CDR3 comprises 15 residues. The germline CDR1 and CDR2 sequences are KGHSH and LQKENI. This table comes from immunoSEQ multiplex PCR, and its TCRdb copy is limited to in-frame clones, with some not included. The sample lists around 110,000 clones; approximately 84% were seen once. This chain connects TRBV18 to TRBJ2-2, with D possibly being TRBD2 (5 bases). The origin of this receptor is an adult in good health. Material: peripheral blood, obtained on day 0 of AZD1222 vaccination. CDR3 DNA: TGTGCCAGCTCACGCGGCGGGCCGAGCACCGGGGAGCTGTTTTTT. Protein sequence: CASSRGGPSTGELFF.